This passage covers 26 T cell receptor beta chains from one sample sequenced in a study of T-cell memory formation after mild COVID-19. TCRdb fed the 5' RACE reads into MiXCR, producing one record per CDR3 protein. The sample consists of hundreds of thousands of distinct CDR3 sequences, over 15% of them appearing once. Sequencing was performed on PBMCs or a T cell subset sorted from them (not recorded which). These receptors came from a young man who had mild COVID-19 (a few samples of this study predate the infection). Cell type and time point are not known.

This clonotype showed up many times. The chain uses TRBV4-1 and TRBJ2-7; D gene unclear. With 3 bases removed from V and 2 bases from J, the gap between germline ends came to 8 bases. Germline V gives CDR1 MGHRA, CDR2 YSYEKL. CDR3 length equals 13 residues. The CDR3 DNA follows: TGCGCCAGCAGCCAGGAACAGCCCTACGAGCAGTACTTC. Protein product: CASSQEQPYEQYF.

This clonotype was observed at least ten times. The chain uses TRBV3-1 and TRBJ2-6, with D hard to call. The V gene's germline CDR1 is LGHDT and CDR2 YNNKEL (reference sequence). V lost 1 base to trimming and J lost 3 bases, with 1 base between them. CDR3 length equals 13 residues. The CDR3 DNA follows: TGTGCCAGCAGCCAAGGTGGGGCCAACGTCCTGACTTTC. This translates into CASSQGGANVLTF.

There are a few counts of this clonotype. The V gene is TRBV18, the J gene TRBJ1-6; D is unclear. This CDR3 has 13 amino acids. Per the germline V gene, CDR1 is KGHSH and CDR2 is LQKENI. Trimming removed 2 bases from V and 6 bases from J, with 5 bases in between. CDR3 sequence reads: CASSPSTNSPLHF. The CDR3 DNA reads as TGTGCCAGCTCACCATCGACTAATTCACCCCTCCACTTT. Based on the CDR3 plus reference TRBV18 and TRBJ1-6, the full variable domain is NAGVMQNPRHLVRRRGQEARLRCSPMKGHSHVYWYRQLPEEGLKFMVYLQKENIIDESGMPKERFSAEFPKEGPSILRIQQVVRGDSAAYFCASSPSTNSPLHFGNGTRLTVT.

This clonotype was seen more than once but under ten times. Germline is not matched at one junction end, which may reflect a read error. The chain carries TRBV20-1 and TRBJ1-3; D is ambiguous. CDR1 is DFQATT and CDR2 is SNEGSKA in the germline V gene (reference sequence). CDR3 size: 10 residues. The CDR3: CRARGNTISF. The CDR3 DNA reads TGCAGGGCTCGAGGAAACACCATATCTTTT.

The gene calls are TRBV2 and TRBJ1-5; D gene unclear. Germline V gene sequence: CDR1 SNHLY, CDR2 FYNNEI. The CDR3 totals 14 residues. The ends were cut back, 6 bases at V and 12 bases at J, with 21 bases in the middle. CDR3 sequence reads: CASSAVGRRLHQHF. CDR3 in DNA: TGTGCCAGCAGCGCCGTTGGGAGACGCCTCCACCAGCATTTT.

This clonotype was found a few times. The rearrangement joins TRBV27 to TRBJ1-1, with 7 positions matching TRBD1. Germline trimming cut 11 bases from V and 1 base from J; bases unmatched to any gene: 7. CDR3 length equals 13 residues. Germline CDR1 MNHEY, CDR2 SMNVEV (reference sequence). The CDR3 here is CAVQGQTNTEAFF. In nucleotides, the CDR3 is TGTGCCGTCCAGGGACAGACGAACACTGAAGCTTTCTTT.

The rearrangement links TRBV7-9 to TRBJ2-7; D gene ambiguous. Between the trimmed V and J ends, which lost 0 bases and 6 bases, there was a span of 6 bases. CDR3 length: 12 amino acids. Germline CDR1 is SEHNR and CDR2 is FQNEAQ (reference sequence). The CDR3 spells CASSLAGPEQYF. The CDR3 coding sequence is TGTGCCAGCAGCTTAGCGGGCCCCGAGCAGTACTTC.

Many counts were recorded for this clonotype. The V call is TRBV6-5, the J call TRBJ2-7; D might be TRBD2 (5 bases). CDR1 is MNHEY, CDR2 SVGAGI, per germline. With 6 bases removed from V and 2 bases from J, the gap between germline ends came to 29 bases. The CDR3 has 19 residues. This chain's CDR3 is CASSLVRAAWRNGAYEQYV. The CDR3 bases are TGTGCCAGCAGCCTAGTTCGTGCCGCGTGGAGGAACGGCGCCTACGAGCAGTACGTC.

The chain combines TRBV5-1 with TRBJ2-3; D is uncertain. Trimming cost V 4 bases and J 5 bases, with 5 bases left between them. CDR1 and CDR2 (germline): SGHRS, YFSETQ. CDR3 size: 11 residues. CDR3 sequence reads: CASSVQDTQYF. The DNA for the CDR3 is TGCGCCAGCAGCGTTCAAGATACGCAGTATTTT.

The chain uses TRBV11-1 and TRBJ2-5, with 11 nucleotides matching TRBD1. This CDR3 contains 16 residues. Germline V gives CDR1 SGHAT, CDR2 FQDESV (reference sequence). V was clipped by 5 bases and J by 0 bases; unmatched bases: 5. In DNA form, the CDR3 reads TGTGCCAGCAGCAGGGGGGACAGGGGGTACCAAGAGACCCAGTACTTC. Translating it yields CASSRGDRGYQETQYF.

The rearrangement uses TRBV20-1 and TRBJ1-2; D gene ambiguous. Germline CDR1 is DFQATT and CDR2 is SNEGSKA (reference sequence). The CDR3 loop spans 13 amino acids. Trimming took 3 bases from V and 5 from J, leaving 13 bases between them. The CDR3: CSASRFWEYGYTF. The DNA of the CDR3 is TGCAGTGCTAGTAGGTTCTGGGAGTATGGCTACACCTTC.

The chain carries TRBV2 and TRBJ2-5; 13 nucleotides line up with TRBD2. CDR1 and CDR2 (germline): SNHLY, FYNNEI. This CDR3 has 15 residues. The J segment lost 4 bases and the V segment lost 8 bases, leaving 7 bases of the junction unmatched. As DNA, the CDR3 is TGTGCCAGCCGGACTAGCGGGGGTAGGGGAGAGACCCAGTACTTC. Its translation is CASRTSGGRGETQYF.

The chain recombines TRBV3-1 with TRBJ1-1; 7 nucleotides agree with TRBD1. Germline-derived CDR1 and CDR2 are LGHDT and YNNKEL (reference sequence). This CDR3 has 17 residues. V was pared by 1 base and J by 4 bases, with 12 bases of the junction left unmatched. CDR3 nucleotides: TGTGCCAGCAGCCAAGTGACAGGGTCGTTGGTCGGCACTGAAGCTTTCTTT. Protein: CASSQVTGSLVGTEAFF.

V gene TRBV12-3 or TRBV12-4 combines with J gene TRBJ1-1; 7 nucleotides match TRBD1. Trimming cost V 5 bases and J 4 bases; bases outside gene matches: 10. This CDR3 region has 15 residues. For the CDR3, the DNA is TGTGCCAGCAGTACCTTGACAGGGAGAGTCACTGAAGCTTTCTTT. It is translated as CASSTLTGRVTEAFF.

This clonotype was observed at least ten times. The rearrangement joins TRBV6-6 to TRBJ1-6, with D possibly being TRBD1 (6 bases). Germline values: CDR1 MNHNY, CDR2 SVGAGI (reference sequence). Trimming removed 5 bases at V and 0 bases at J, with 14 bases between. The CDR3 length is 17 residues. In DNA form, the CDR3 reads TGTGCCAGCAGTACGGGAACAGGGAGCTCCTATAATTCACCCCTCCACTTT. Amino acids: CASSTGTGSSYNSPLHF.

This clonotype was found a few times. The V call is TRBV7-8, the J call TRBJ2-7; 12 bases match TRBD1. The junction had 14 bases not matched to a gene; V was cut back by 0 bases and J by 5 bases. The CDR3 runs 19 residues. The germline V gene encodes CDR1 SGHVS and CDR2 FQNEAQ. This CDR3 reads CASSLAGTGGTGIPHEQYV. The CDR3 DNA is TGTGCCAGCAGCTTAGCGGGGACAGGGGGCACGGGGATTCCCCACGAGCAGTACGTC.

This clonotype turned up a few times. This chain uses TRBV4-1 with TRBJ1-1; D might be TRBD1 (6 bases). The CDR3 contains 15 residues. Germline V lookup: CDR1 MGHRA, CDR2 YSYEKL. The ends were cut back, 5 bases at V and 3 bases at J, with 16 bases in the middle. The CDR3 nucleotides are TGCGCCAGCAGCTCACACGGGACATCGCACACTGAAGCTTTCTTT. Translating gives CASSSHGTSHTEAFF.

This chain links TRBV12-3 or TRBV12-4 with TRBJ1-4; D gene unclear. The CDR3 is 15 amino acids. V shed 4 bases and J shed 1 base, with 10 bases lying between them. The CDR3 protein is CASSSAPKTNEKLFF. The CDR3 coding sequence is TGTGCCAGCAGTTCGGCACCGAAAACTAATGAAAAACTGTTTTTT.

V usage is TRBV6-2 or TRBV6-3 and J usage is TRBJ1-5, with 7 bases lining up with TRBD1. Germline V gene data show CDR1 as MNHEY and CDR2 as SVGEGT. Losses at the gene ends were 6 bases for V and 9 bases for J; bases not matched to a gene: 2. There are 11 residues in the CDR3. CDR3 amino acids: CASSQGGPQHF. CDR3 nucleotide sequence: TGTGCCAGCAGCCAGGGGGGGCCCCAGCATTTT.

CDR3 in amino acids: CASSLSRSETQYF. The CDR3 DNA reads as TGTGCCAGCAGCTTATCTAGAAGTGAGACCCAGTACTTC. J is TRBJ2-5 and V is TRBV11-2; D is undetermined. Trimming took 2 bases from V and 5 from J, leaving 9 bases between them. CDR1 and CDR2 from the germline V gene are SGHAT and FQNNGV. The CDR3 runs 13 residues.

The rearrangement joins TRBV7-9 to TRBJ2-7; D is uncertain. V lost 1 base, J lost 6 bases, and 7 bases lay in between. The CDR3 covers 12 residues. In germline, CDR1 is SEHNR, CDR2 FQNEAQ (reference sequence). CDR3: CASSLVASEQYV. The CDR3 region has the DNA TGTGCCAGCAGCTTAGTGGCTAGCGAGCAGTACGTC.

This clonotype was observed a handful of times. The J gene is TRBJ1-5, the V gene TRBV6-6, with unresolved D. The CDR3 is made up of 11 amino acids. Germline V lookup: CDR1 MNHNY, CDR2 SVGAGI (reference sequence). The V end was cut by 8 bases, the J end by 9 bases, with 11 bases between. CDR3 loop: CASGERWPQHF. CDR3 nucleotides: TGTGCCAGCGGGGAAAGGTGGCCCCAGCATTTT.

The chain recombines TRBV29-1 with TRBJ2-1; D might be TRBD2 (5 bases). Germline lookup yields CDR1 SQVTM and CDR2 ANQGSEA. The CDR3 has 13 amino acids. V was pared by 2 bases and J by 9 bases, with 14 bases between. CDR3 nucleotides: TGCAGCGTTGAAAACCCACTTGCGGGTGAGCAGTTCTTC. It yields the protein CSVENPLAGEQFF.

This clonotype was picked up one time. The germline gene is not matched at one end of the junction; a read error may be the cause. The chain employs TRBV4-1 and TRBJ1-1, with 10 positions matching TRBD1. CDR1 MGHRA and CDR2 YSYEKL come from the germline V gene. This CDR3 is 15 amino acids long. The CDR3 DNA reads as TGCGCCAGCAGCCAGACAGGGGGCCTGTGGACTGAAGATTTCTTT. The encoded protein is CASSQTGGLWTEDFF.

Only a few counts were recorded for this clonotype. The CDR3 is CASSTGLYEQYV. The CDR3 DNA follows: TGTGCCAGCAGTACAGGGTTATACGAGCAGTACGTC. The J gene is TRBJ2-7, the V gene TRBV28, with a possible D match to TRBD1 (6 bases). The CDR3 has 12 residues. Germline CDR1 is MDHEN and CDR2 is SYDVKM. Trimming pared 5 bases from V and 4 bases from J, leaving 9 bases between.

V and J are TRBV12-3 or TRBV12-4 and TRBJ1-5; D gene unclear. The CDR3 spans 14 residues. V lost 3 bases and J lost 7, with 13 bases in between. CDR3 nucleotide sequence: TGTGCCAGCAGTTTTGCGGGAGAGGGACAGCCCCAGCATTTT. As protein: CASSFAGEGQPQHF.